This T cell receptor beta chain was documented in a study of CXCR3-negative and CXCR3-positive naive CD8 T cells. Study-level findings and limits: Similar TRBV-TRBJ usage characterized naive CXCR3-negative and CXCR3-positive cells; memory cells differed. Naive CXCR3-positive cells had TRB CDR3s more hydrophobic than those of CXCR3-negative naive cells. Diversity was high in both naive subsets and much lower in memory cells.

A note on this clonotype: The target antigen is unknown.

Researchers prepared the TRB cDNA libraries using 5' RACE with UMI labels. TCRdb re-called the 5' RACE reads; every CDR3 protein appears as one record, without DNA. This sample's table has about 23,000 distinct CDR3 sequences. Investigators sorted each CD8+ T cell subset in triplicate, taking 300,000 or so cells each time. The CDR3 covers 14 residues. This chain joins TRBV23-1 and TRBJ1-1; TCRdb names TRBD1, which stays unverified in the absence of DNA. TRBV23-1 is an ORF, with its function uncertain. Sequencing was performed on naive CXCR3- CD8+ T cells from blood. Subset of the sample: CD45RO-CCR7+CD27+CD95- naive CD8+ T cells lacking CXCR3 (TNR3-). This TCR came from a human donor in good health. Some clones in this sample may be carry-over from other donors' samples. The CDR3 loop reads CASRRGTGGTEAFF.